The 20 T cell receptor beta chains listed next were all sequenced from one sample in a study of blood T cell repertoires in COVID-19. Sequenced by immunoSEQ multiplex PCR; TCRdb stores in-frame clones only, minus some. The data show tens of thousands of clones, with around 75% seen just once and roughly 60% held by the top ten. The sample taken for sequencing was peripheral blood. These receptors came from an elderly woman with acute or convalescent COVID-19.

The J gene is TRBJ2-3, the V gene TRBV2, with 11 bases lining up with TRBD2. V lost 7 bases and J lost 4; bases outside the gene matches: 7. Per the germline V gene, CDR1 is SNHLY and CDR2 is FYNNEI. This CDR3 is built from 15 residues. Here the CDR3 DNA reads TGTGCCAGCAAGGTGACTAGCGGGAATCCAGATACGCAGTATTTT. Its translation: CASKVTSGNPDTQYF.

The V gene is TRBV4-2, the J gene TRBJ2-3, with D perhaps matching TRBD2 (5 bases). V lost 0 bases and J lost 5, with 9 bases in between. The CDR3 contains 14 residues. From germline, CDR1 is LGHNA and CDR2 YNFKEQ. Here the CDR3 reads CASSQEFSGDTQYF. CDR3 bases: TGTGCCAGCAGCCAAGAGTTCAGCGGAGATACGCAGTATTTT.

This sequence joins TRBV7-3 and TRBJ2-5, with TRBD1 matching 12 bases. The ends lost 1 base at V and 0 bases at J; junction bases unmatched: 15. Germline V gene sequence: CDR1 SGHTA, CDR2 FQGTGA. The CDR3 loop spans 21 amino acids. As DNA, the CDR3 is TGTGCCAGCAGCTTAAGCCCCGGGACAGGGGGCATTGGGGGGTACCAAGAGACCCAGTACTTC. This encodes CASSLSPGTGGIGGYQETQYF.

The chain couples TRBV30 to TRBJ1-2, with 10 bases fitting TRBD1. The CDR3 covers 16 residues. CDR1 is GTSNPN and CDR2 is SVGIG in the germline V gene (reference sequence). V was clipped by 1 base and J by 6 bases; unmatched bases: 11. The CDR3 coding sequence is TGTGCCTGGAGTGCTATTAGGACAGGGGGTTCCCATGGCTACACCTTC. Amino acid sequence: CAWSAIRTGGSHGYTF.

This clone was recorded only once. V usage is TRBV29-1 and J usage is TRBJ2-3; a possible D gene is TRBD2 (6 bases). The germline V and J ends were trimmed by 2 bases and 6 bases, with 12 bases remaining between them. Germline lookup yields CDR1 SQVTM and CDR2 ANQGSEA. The CDR3 spans 13 residues. The CDR3 region is CSVERSSGDTQYF. In DNA form, the CDR3 reads TGCAGCGTTGAACGGAGTAGCGGCGATACGCAGTATTTT.

V and J are TRBV7-8 and TRBJ2-1, with TRBD2 as a possible D gene (6 bases). This CDR3 is 11 amino acids long. In germline, CDR1 is SGHVS, CDR2 FQNEAQ. V lost 5 bases and J 13 bases, leaving 12 bases between the germline ends. CDR3 coding DNA: TGTGCCAGCAGCCCGGGACTCAGCCAGTTCTTC. Amino acid sequence: CASSPGLSQFF.

The chain couples TRBV12-3 or TRBV12-4 to TRBJ2-1; D is unresolved. This CDR3 comprises 13 residues. The V and J ends lost 5 bases and 16 bases respectively, with 21 bases between them. The CDR3 DNA reads TGTGCCAGCAGTCCATTAGATGGGCTTATCCACTTCTTC. Its translation: CASSPLDGLIHFF.

The chain links TRBV7-2 to TRBJ2-3, with 8 bases aligning to TRBD2. This CDR3 spans 14 amino acids. V shed 5 bases and J 6 bases; nucleotides not matched to a gene: 7. Per the germline V gene, CDR1 is SGHTA and CDR2 is FQGNSA. As DNA, the CDR3 is TGTGCCAGCAGCCCTCGAGCGGGAGAGGATACGCAGTATTTT. Translation: CASSPRAGEDTQYF.

The gene calls are TRBV30 and TRBJ1-2; TRBD1 agrees at 7 bases. Germline V gene data show CDR1 as GTSNPN and CDR2 as SVGIG (reference sequence). Germline trimming cut 2 bases from V and 8 bases from J; bases unmatched to any gene: 20. CDR3 length equals 17 residues. DNA of the CDR3: TGTGCCTGGAGTCCCTACAGGGGACTGGGACTGGGGGTCGGCTACACCTTC. The encoded protein is CAWSPYRGLGLGVGYTF.

In this sample, this clone turned up a few times. The chain uses TRBV7-8 and TRBJ1-3, with D unresolved. Trimming removed 1 base at V and 2 bases at J, with 6 bases between. This CDR3 region has 14 residues. The germline V gene encodes CDR1 SGHVS and CDR2 FQNEAQ. The CDR3, as DNA: TGTGCCAGCAGCTTAGGAGGGACTGGAAACACCATATATTTT. Amino acids: CASSLGGTGNTIYF.

The chain has TRBV7-2 and TRBJ2-1; 8 positions agree with TRBD2. This CDR3 has 13 residues. Trimming cost V 4 bases and J 15 bases; bases outside gene matches: 11. Germline-derived CDR1 and CDR2 are SGHTA and FQGNSA. The CDR3, as DNA: TGTGCCAGCAGCTCCGGACTAGCCTCCCCTTCGTTCTTC. Translation: CASSSGLASPSFF.

The chain links TRBV9 to TRBJ1-2; TRBD1 matches 8 bases. V was clipped by 0 bases and J by 3 bases; unmatched bases: 4. The CDR3 has 15 amino acids. In germline, CDR1 is SGDLS, CDR2 YYNGEE. CDR3 coding DNA: TGTGCCAGCAGCGTAGCCGCAGGGGGCGACTATGGCTACACCTTC. It specifies CASSVAAGGDYGYTF.

This clone was counted a single time. The rearrangement links TRBV9 to TRBJ1-1, with TRBD1 as a possible D gene (5 bases). V lost 0 bases and J 2 bases, leaving 14 bases between the germline ends. CDR1 and CDR2 (germline): SGDLS, YYNGEE. The CDR3 covers 16 residues. The CDR3: CASSVGGGQGNTEAFF. In nucleotides, the CDR3 is TGTGCCAGCAGCGTAGGAGGTGGGCAGGGTAACACTGAAGCTTTCTTT.

This chain links TRBV2 with TRBJ1-1; 8 nucleotides line up with TRBD1. The V and J ends lost 6 bases and 5 bases, in that order; junction bases with no gene match: 8. CDR3 size: 14 residues. The germline CDR1 and CDR2 sequences are SNHLY and FYNNEI. As DNA, the CDR3 is TGTGCCAGCAGAGCGGACAGGGCGGATACTGAAGCTTTCTTT. Protein product: CASRADRADTEAFF. Combining the CDR3 with reference TRBV2 and TRBJ1-1 gives the whole variable domain EPEVTQTPSHQVTQMGQEVILRCVPISNHLYFYWYRQILGQKVEFLVSFYNNEISEKSEIFDDQFSVERPDGSNFTLKIRSTKLEDSAMYFCASRADRADTEAFFGQGTRLTVV.

The chain employs TRBV27 and TRBJ2-3, with TRBD1 matching over 7 bases. The CDR3 covers 16 residues. V lost 10 bases to trimming and J lost 0 bases; unmatched junction nucleotides: 13. Germline CDR1 reads MNHEY; CDR2 reads SMNVEV (reference sequence). Written as DNA, the CDR3 is TGTGCCACCGCCGGCCAGGGGGTTATCAGCACAGATACGCAGTATTTT. Translation: CATAGQGVISTDTQYF.

The chain joins TRBV5-1 to TRBJ2-3, with TRBD1 as a possible D gene (6 bases). There are 14 residues in the CDR3. The ends were cut back, 2 bases at V and 0 bases at J, with 7 bases in the middle. Looked up from germline, CDR1 is SGHRS and CDR2 is YFSETQ. CDR3 nucleotide sequence: TGCGCCAGCAGCTTTGGACAGAGCACAGATACGCAGTATTTT. This codes for CASSFGQSTDTQYF.

This clone was found a few times. The V gene is TRBV7-2, the J gene TRBJ1-3; D possibly corresponds to TRBD1 (6 bases). CDR3 size: 13 residues. The ends were cut back, 5 bases at V and 3 bases at J, with 8 bases in the middle. Germline CDR1 SGHTA, CDR2 FQGNSA. The CDR3 nucleotides read TGTGCCAGCAGCCCACAGGGTGGAAACACCATATATTTT. It codes for CASSPQGGNTIYF.

The chain has TRBV5-5 and TRBJ2-7; 7 nucleotides match TRBD2. J lost 7 bases, V lost 0 bases, and 13 bases had no gene match. Germline values: CDR1 SGHKS, CDR2 YYEKEE (reference sequence). The CDR3 has 16 amino acids. The CDR3 loop reads CASSLGGSKFSEEQYF. The CDR3, as DNA: TGTGCCAGCAGCTTGGGCGGGAGTAAGTTTTCGGAGGAGCAGTACTTC.

This clone was picked up a small number of times. V is TRBV4-1 and J is TRBJ1-2; D perhaps matches TRBD1 (5 bases). The CDR3 loop spans 12 amino acids. CDR1 is MGHRA, CDR2 YSYEKL, per germline. V dropped 1 base and J dropped 8 bases, with 8 bases sitting between them. The CDR3 loop is CASSQGDWGYTF. The CDR3 DNA follows: TGCGCCAGCAGCCAAGGGGACTGGGGCTACACCTTC.

The rearrangement uses TRBV6-2 or TRBV6-3 and TRBJ1-2, with D uncertain. The germline V and J ends were trimmed by 6 bases and 0 bases, with 8 bases remaining between them. The length of the CDR3 is 13 residues. Germline CDR1 reads MNHEY; CDR2 reads SVGEGT. The CDR3 reads CASSQGANYGYTF. As DNA, the CDR3 is TGTGCCAGCAGCCAAGGAGCTAACTATGGCTACACCTTC.